The 8 T cell receptor beta chains below come from one sample, sequenced in a study of blood T cell repertoires in COVID-19. The table came from immunoSEQ multiplex PCR; TCRdb's copy has only in-frame clones and leaves some out. This sample has around 700,000 clones, with 80% to 90% found just once. Specimen: peripheral blood. The receptors come from a young woman with acute or convalescent COVID-19.

V is TRBV15 and J is TRBJ1-3; D call uncertain. V lost 1 base and J 2 bases, leaving 12 bases between the germline ends. CDR3 size: 16 residues. Germline assignment: CDR1 LNHNV and CDR2 YYDKDF (reference sequence). CDR3 nucleotides: TGTGCCACCAGCAGAGCCCAGCAGGCCGCTGGAAACACCATATATTTT. This gives the protein CATSRAQQAAGNTIYF.

The chain carries TRBV7-2 and TRBJ2-3; 10 nucleotides match TRBD1. Germline V gene data show CDR1 as SGHTA and CDR2 as FQGNSA. The CDR3 is made up of 15 amino acids. V was clipped by 4 bases and J by 2 bases; unmatched bases: 3. The CDR3 DNA sequence: TGTGCCAGCAGCTCGGGACAGGGGATCACAGATACGCAGTATTTT. Amino acid sequence: CASSSGQGITDTQYF. Together with reference TRBV7-2 and TRBJ2-3, the CDR3 gives the full variable domain: GAGVSQSPSNKVTEKGKDVELRCDPISGHTALYWYRQSLGQGLEFLIYFQGNSAPDKSGLPSDRFSAERTGGSVSTLTIQRTQQEDSAVYLCASSSGQGITDTQYFGPGTRLTVL.

CDR3 protein: CASSYRAGEITDTQYF. CDR3 DNA sequence: TGTGCCAGCAGTTACCGGGCGGGGGAGATCACAGATACGCAGTATTTT. The chain combines TRBV6-5 with TRBJ2-3, with 7 bases lining up with TRBD2. The CDR3 totals 16 residues. Trimming cost V 2 bases and J 2 bases; bases outside gene matches: 7. The germline gives CDR1 MNHEY, CDR2 SVGAGI.

The V and J genes are TRBV19 and TRBJ1-3, with 7 bases aligning to TRBD1. This CDR3 is built from 14 residues. The germline V gene has CDR1 LNHDA and CDR2 SQIVND (reference sequence). V lost 8 bases to trimming and J lost 0 bases; unmatched junction nucleotides: 4. CDR3 sequence: CASGQESSGNTIYF. As DNA, the CDR3 is TGTGCCAGTGGACAGGAGAGCTCTGGAAACACCATATATTTT.

The V and J genes are TRBV28 and TRBJ1-1, with TRBD1 as a possible D gene (6 bases). Germline loops: CDR1 MDHEN, CDR2 SYDVKM. This CDR3 is built from 11 residues. V was pared by 4 bases and J by 6 bases, with 6 bases between. The CDR3 DNA reads as TGTGCCAGCAGTTGGACAGCTGAAGCTTTCTTT. Translation: CASSWTAEAFF.

The rearrangement uses TRBV9 and TRBJ2-6; unclear D gene. The CDR3 is made up of 17 amino acids. Germline lookup yields CDR1 SGDLS and CDR2 YYNGEE. Between the trimmed V and J ends, which lost 4 bases and 0 bases, there was a span of 14 bases. CDR3 sequence (DNA): TGTGCCAGCAGCCCAACCCGACTGCCCTCTGGGGCCAACGTCCTGACTTTC. The encoded protein is CASSPTRLPSGANVLTF.

The rearrangement joins TRBV5-1 to TRBJ1-6; D gene uncertain. Trimming left V 0 bases short and J 10 bases short, with 8 bases between. Germline V gene data show CDR1 as SGHRS and CDR2 as YFSETQ. CDR3 length equals 13 residues. The CDR3 sequence is CASSLGLRSPLHF. In DNA, the CDR3 is TGCGCCAGCAGCTTGGGGCTTCGATCACCCCTCCACTTT.

This chain joins TRBV18 and TRBJ1-1; TRBD1 might be the D (5 bases). The CDR3 length is 13 residues. V was clipped by 4 bases and J by 1 base, with 7 bases between them. Germline CDR1 is KGHSH and CDR2 is LQKENI. The CDR3 sequence is CASSQQENTEAFF. The DNA of the CDR3 is TGTGCCAGCTCACAACAGGAGAACACTGAAGCTTTCTTT.